These 6 T cell receptor beta chains were all obtained from the same sample, sequenced in a study of T cells in Graves' hyperthyroidism and ophthalmopathy (dated by TCRdb to 2018 to 2020). Library construction relied on multiplex PCR. Sequencing relied on an Illumina HiSeq 2000. The TCR beta CDR3 regions were amplified from RNA transcripts. A first-round RT-PCR of the TCR CDR3 used the HTBI primer set with the Qiagen OneStep RT-PCR kit. The public reads were reprocessed in TCRdb via fastp at Q25 and MiXCR, keeping in-frame beta chains. Duplicate CDR3 protein sequences are folded into a single record with the most common DNA and genes. The sample table shows over 650,000 distinct CDR3 sequences, and just under 45% are seen once. The biggest ten clones account for 7% to 7.5% of the sample. Sequenced material: peripheral blood or thyroid tissue (not recorded which). These receptors came from an adult man with Graves' disease, either hyperthyroidism or ophthalmopathy (not recorded which).

This clonotype was picked up many times. This chain links TRBV7-2 with TRBJ1-1; the match to TRBD1 covers 7 bases. The germline gives CDR1 SGHTA, CDR2 FQGNSA. V lost 1 base to trimming and J lost 2 bases; unmatched junction nucleotides: 10. There are 17 residues in the CDR3. CDR3 amino acids: CASSLERQGFGNTEAFF. The CDR3 DNA reads TGTGCCAGCAGCTTAGAGCGACAGGGTTTCGGTAACACTGAAGCTTTCTTT.

The sample holds a few counts of this clonotype. This rearrangement joins TRBV12-3 or TRBV12-4 to TRBJ1-4, with 8 bases aligning to TRBD1. V lost 5 bases to trimming and J lost 5 bases; unmatched junction nucleotides: 7. CDR3 length equals 15 residues. The DNA for the CDR3 is TGTGCCAGCAGTCTCGGACAGGGTGGAAATGAAAAACTGTTTTTT. It yields the protein CASSLGQGGNEKLFF.

The V gene is TRBV7-9, the J gene TRBJ1-6, with D perhaps TRBD1 (5 bases). In germline, CDR1 is SEHNR, CDR2 FQNEAQ (reference sequence). Trimming stripped 5 bases from V and 9 bases from J, with 11 bases between. The length of the CDR3 is 13 residues. DNA for the CDR3: TGTGCCAGCAGCCGCGCAAGGGGTTCACCCCTCCACTTT. This codes for CASSRARGSPLHF.

The rearrangement links TRBV7-9 to TRBJ2-7; 13 bases are a match to TRBD2. The CDR3 spans 14 residues. Germline CDR1 reads SEHNR; CDR2 reads FQNEAQ (reference sequence). V lost 2 bases and J lost 12; bases outside the gene matches: 7. In DNA, the CDR3 is TGTGCCAGCAGCTTACTCGGACTAGCGGGAGAATCGTACTTC. Translating gives CASSLLGLAGESYF.

The sample holds many counts of this clonotype. This chain joins TRBV2 and TRBJ1-6; tentatively, D is TRBD1 (6 bases). V lost 6 bases and J 5 bases, leaving 17 bases between the germline ends. The CDR3 contains 16 residues. Germline values: CDR1 SNHLY, CDR2 FYNNEI. Here the CDR3 reads CASSRDRPRNNSPLHF. CDR3 in DNA: TGTGCCAGCAGCCGCGACAGGCCCAGAAATAATTCACCCCTCCACTTT. Full variable domain (outside the CDR3, taken from reference TRBV2 and TRBJ1-6): EPEVTQTPSHQVTQMGQEVILRCVPISNHLYFYWYRQILGQKVEFLVSFYNNEISEKSEIFDDQFSVERPDGSNFTLKIRSTKLEDSAMYFCASSRDRPRNNSPLHFGNGTRLTVT.

This chain's CDR3 is CASSEGGWTFEKLFF. CDR3 DNA: TGTGCCAGCAGTGAAGGAGGTTGGACGTTCGAAAAACTGTTTTTT. V usage is TRBV2 and J usage is TRBJ1-4; D unresolved. The germline V and J ends were trimmed by 1 base and 8 bases, with 14 bases remaining between them. The CDR3 is made up of 15 amino acids. Germline values: CDR1 SNHLY, CDR2 FYNNEI.